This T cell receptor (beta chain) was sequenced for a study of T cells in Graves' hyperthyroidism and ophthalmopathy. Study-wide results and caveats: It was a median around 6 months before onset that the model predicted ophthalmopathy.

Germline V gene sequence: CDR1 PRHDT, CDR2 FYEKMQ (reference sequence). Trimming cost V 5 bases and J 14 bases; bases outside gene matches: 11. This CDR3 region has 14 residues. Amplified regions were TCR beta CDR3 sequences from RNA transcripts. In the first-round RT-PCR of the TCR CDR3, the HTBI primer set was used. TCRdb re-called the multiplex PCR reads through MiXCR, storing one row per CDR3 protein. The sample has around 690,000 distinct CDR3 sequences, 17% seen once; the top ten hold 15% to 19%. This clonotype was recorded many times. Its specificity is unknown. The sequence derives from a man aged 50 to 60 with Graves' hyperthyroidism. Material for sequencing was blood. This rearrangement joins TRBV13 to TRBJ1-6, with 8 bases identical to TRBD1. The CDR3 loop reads CASSPDRAGRALHF. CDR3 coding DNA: TGTGCCAGCAGCCCGGACAGGGCGGGTAGAGCCCTCCACTTT.